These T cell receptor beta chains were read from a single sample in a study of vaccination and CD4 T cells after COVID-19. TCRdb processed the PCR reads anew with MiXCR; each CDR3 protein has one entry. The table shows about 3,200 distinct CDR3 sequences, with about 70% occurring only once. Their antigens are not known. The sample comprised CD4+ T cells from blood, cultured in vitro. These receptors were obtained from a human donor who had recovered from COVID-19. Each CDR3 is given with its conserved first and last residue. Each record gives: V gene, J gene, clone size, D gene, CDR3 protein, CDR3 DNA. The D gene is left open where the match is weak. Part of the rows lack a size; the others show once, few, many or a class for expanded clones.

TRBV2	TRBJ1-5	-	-	CASMGESNQPQHF	TGTGCCAGCATGGGGGAGAGTAACCAGCCCCAGCATTTT
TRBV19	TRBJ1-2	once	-	CASSMGVSPGGYTF	TGTGCCAGTAGTATGGGAGTCTCCCCGGGGGGCTACACCTTC
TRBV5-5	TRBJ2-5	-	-	CASSLEYREKTQYF	TGTGCCAGCAGCTTGGAGTACAGAGAAAAGACCCAGTACTTC
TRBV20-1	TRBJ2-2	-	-	CSARGDRGFTGELFF	TGCAGTGCTAGAGGCGATCGGGGTTTCACCGGGGAGCTGTTTTTT
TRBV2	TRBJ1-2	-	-	CASRPDLNYGYTF	TGTGCCAGCAGGCCCGATCTTAACTATGGCTACACCTTC
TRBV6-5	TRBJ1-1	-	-	CASSYAGARNTEAFF	TGTGCCAGCAGTTACGCCGGGGCGAGGAACACTGAAGCTTTCTTT
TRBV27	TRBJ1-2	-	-	CASSFKENYGYTF	TGTGCCAGCAGTTTCAAAGAGAACTATGGCTACACCTTC
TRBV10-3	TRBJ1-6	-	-	CAIRDATGPNSPLHF	TGTGCCATCAGAGACGCGACAGGACCAAATTCACCCCTCCACTTT
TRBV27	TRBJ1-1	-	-	CASTKQGDYTEAFF	TGTGCCAGCACTAAACAGGGAGATTACACTGAAGCTTTCTTT
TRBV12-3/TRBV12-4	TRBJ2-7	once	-	CASSFPGSYEQYF	TGTGCCAGCAGTTTCCCGGGTTCCTACGAGCAGTACTTC
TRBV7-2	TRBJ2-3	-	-	CASSPGGSTDTQYF	TGTGCCAGCAGCCCAGGGGGGAGCACAGATACGCAGTATTTT
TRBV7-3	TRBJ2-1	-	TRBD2	CASSYTSGGGSYNEQFF	TGTGCCAGCAGCTATACTAGCGGGGGGGGATCCTACAATGAGCAGTTCTTC
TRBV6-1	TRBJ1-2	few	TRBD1	CASHKQGTIYGYTF	TGTGCCAGCCATAAACAGGGGACCATCTATGGCTACACCTTC
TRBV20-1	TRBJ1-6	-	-	CSARDASPILSPLHF	TGCAGTGCTAGAGACGCCAGTCCCATTCTTTCACCCCTCCACTTT
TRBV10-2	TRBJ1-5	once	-	CASSESFRARNQPQHF	TGCGCCAGCAGTGAGTCGTTCAGGGCGAGGAATCAGCCCCAGCATTTT
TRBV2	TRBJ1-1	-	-	CASWGVGGVHTEAFF	TGTGCCAGCTGGGGTGTTGGGGGGGTGCACACTGAAGCTTTCTTT
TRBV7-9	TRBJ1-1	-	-	CASSLGGARVNTEAFF	TGTGCCAGCAGCTTAGGGGGGGCGCGGGTGAACACTGAAGCTTTCTTT